One sample yielded the 5 T cell receptor beta chains listed below, sequenced in a study of OX40 agonist ivuxolimab in advanced cancers. Clones were sequenced by immunoSEQ multiplex PCR, and TCRdb holds only the in-frame ones, with some missing. The sample contains roughly 48,000 clones, just under 90% of which appear only once. The material sequenced was CD4+ or CD8+ T cells sorted from blood, taken in a trial of the OX40 agonist ivuxolimab. The receptors were gathered from an adult with an advanced solid tumor such as melanoma, head and neck, liver or kidney cancer.

The chain couples TRBV27 to TRBJ1-1, with 9 bases aligning to TRBD1. This CDR3 spans 16 amino acids. Germline loops: CDR1 MNHEY, CDR2 SMNVEV (reference sequence). V gave up 5 bases and J gave up 7 bases; unmatched junction bases: 14. The DNA for the CDR3 is TGTGCCAGCAGTCGAACCATAACGGGGGGACAGGGTGAAGCTTTCTTT. Protein sequence: CASSRTITGGQGEAFF.

This chain links TRBV9 with TRBJ2-3, with D hard to call. Germline V lookup: CDR1 SGDLS, CDR2 YYNGEE. The V gene lost 4 bases and the J gene lost 6 bases, with 15 bases spanning the gap. The CDR3 is 14 residues long. The CDR3 nucleotides read TGTGCCAGCAGCTCCAGGACCCTCGGGGATACGCAGTATTTT. Translation gives CASSSRTLGDTQYF.

V usage is TRBV11-2 and J usage is TRBJ1-2, with D unclear. Trimming stripped 4 bases from V and 1 base from J, with 7 bases between. CDR3 size: 13 residues. Germline V gene sequence: CDR1 SGHAT, CDR2 FQNNGV. CDR3 sequence reads: CASSSNFNYGYTF. The CDR3, as DNA: TGTGCCAGCAGCTCCAATTTTAACTATGGCTACACCTTC. The full variable domain, in which reference TRBV11-2 and TRBJ1-2 provide the parts outside the CDR3, is EAGVAQSPRYKIIEKRQSVAFWCNPISGHATLYWYQQILGQGPKLLIQFQNNGVVDDSQLPKDRFSAERLKGVDSTLKIQPAKLEDSAVYLCASSSNFNYGYTFGSGTRLTVV.

This clone was counted once. The V gene is TRBV6-5, the J gene TRBJ2-7, with D possibly called TRBD1 or TRBD2 (5 bases each). This CDR3 spans 14 amino acids. V was clipped by 3 bases and J by 2 bases, with 11 bases between them. Germline V gene data show CDR1 as MNHEY and CDR2 as SVGAGI. DNA of the CDR3: TGTGCCAGCAGTTATGCCCCGGGACCCTACGAGCAGTACTTC. Protein: CASSYAPGPYEQYF.

The chain is built from TRBV18 and TRBJ2-7; 7 bases map to TRBD1. The V gene end was trimmed by 2 bases and the J gene end by 2 bases; junction bases not matched to a gene: 6. Germline V gives CDR1 KGHSH, CDR2 LQKENI. The CDR3 sequence is 15 residues long. CDR3 region: CASSPATGKTYEQYF. DNA of the CDR3: TGTGCCAGCTCACCAGCGACAGGGAAGACCTACGAGCAGTACTTC.